Listed below are T cell receptor beta chains from one sample, sequenced in a study of blood T cell repertoires in COVID-19. TCRdb's table, derived via immunoSEQ multiplex PCR, lists solely in-frame clones and lacks some. The sample shows approximately 180,000 clones, roughly 88% of them seen only once. Sequenced sample: peripheral blood. These receptor sequences come from a human donor with active or convalescent COVID-19. The donor label of this sample is uncertain. CDR3s include the opening cysteine and the closing phenylalanine or tryptophan. A D gene is named only where the DNA matches it firmly. Rows give clone size only sometimes, using once, few, many, or a class for an expanded clone.

size	D	J	V	DNA	CDR3
once	-	TRBJ2-3	TRBV21-1	TGTGCCAGCAGGGGGGAAGGGGAAGGGACTAGCGGAGGTCCAGCGGATACGCAGTATTTT	CASRGEGEGTSGGPADTQYF
-	-	TRBJ1-1	TRBV7-3	TGTGCCAGCACCGCGGGGCGGGACACTGAAGCTTTCTTT	CASTAGRDTEAFF
once	TRBD2	TRBJ2-7	TRBV3-1/TRBV3-2	TGTGCCAGCAGCCAAGCGGGGGGGCGATCCTACGAGCAGTACTTC	CASSQAGGRSYEQYF
many	-	TRBJ1-5	TRBV28	TGTGCCAGCAGTCCGAGCGCTCGACCCAGCAATCAGCCCCAGCATTTT	CASSPSARPSNQPQHF
-	TRBD2	TRBJ2-2	TRBV5-1	TGCGCCAGCTTTCCGATGGAGCGGGGCTTAGCCACCGGGGAGCTGTTTTTT	CASFPMERGLATGELFF
-	TRBD1	TRBJ2-5	TRBV10-3	TGTGCCATCAGTGAGTCGCACCCGGGACAGCACCAAGAGACCCAGTACTTC	CAISESHPGQHQETQYF
-	TRBD1	TRBJ1-1	TRBV4-1	TGCGCCAGCAGCCAAGAACAGGGGAATATACTGGGGGCTTTCTTT	CASSQEQGNILGAFF
-	-	TRBJ1-1	TRBV5-5	TGTGCCAGCAGCTTGACGGCGGCCTTGGGGAACACTGAAGCTTTCTTT	CASSLTAALGNTEAFF
-	TRBD2	TRBJ2-1	TRBV6-2/TRBV6-3	TGTGCCAGCAGCCTACTAGCGGGAGGGGAGAATGAGCAGTTCTTC	CASSLLAGGENEQFF
-	TRBD2	TRBJ2-2	TRBV18	TGTGCCAGCCCCATTAGAGGGACTAGCGGGAACACCGGGGAGCTGTTTTTT	CASPIRGTSGNTGELFF
few	TRBD1	TRBJ2-1	TRBV7-9	TGTGCCAGCAGCCGTGGACAGGGGGGACGCCATGAGCAGTTCTTC	CASSRGQGGRHEQFF
-	TRBD2	TRBJ2-7	TRBV19	TGTGCCAGTAGTATCGGGGAAGCCTCAGCGGGATGGAACGAGCAGTACTTC	CASSIGEASAGWNEQYF
-	TRBD1	TRBJ1-5	TRBV9	TGTGCCAGCAGCGTAGGGACAGGTGCGGGCGGTCAGCCCCAGCATTTT	CASSVGTGAGGQPQHF
-	-	TRBJ2-5	TRBV19	TGTGCCAGTAGTACGAGTATCCAAGAGACCCAGTACTTC	CASSTSIQETQYF
-	TRBD1	TRBJ1-2	TRBV5-5	TGTGCCAGCAGCTTGGGTCGGCAGGGGGCTATTTATGGCTACACCTTC	CASSLGRQGAIYGYTF
-	TRBD2	TRBJ2-3	TRBV9	TGTGCCAGCAGCTTGCTAGCGGGAGCAACAGATACGCAGTATTTT	CASSLLAGATDTQYF
-	-	TRBJ2-2	TRBV5-1	TGCGCCAGCAGCCCTCCCGGGTCCGGGGAGCTGTTTTTT	CASSPPGSGELFF
-	-	TRBJ2-5	TRBV24-1	TGTGCCACCAGTCGGGCGGGACTGGTAGAGACCCAGTACTTC	CATSRAGLVETQYF
-	TRBD1	TRBJ2-4	TRBV27	TGTGCCAGCAGTGACGGACAGGGACGAGACAAAAACATTCAGTACTTC	CASSDGQGRDKNIQYF
-	TRBD1	TRBJ2-5	TRBV7-7	TGTGCTAGCAGCTTTGGGACAGGGGGAGGAGAGACCCAGTACTTC	CASSFGTGGGETQYF
-	TRBD1	TRBJ2-5	TRBV6-6	TGTGCCAGCAGATGGGACAGTAGGGAGACCCAGTACTTC	CASRWDSRETQYF
-	-	TRBJ1-5	TRBV5-5	TGTGCCAGCAGCTTGTCAGGGGTTCAGCCCCAGCATTTT	CASSLSGVQPQHF
-	TRBD2	TRBJ2-1	TRBV9	TGTGCCAGCAGCGCTACCGGGACTAGCGACGGTGAGCAGTTCTTC	CASSATGTSDGEQFF
few	-	TRBJ1-2	TRBV5-4	TGTGCCAGCAGCTTGGGCGAGATGAGGGGCTACACCTTC	CASSLGEMRGYTF
-	TRBD1	TRBJ1-2	TRBV13	TGTGCCAGCAGCCAAGGGGGGACAGGGGTTAGTACTAACTATGGCTACACCTTC	CASSQGGTGVSTNYGYTF
-	-	TRBJ2-7	TRBV19	TGTGCCAGTAGTATATTGCCAGGTGTTAAGTCCGACGAGCAGTACTTC	CASSILPGVKSDEQYF
-	-	TRBJ2-3	TRBV18	TGTGCCAGCTCACCAGCCTATTCCACAGATACGCAGTATTTT	CASSPAYSTDTQYF
-	TRBD1	TRBJ1-3	TRBV19	TGTGCCAGTAACCCCCATATAGGGACAGCGATTTCCACCATATATTTT	CASNPHIGTAISTIYF
once	TRBD2	TRBJ2-7	TRBV3-1/TRBV3-2	TGTGCCAGCAGCCAAGATCGACTAGCGGTCTCTACGGGGCAGTACTTC	CASSQDRLAVSTGQYF
-	-	TRBJ1-6	TRBV14	TGTGCCAGCAGCCAAGAGTTTGCGAAGAATTCACCCCTCCACTTT	CASSQEFAKNSPLHF
-	TRBD1	TRBJ1-2	TRBV6-1	TGTGCCAGCAGTGAACAGGGGGCTCGCTATGGCTACACCTTC	CASSEQGARYGYTF